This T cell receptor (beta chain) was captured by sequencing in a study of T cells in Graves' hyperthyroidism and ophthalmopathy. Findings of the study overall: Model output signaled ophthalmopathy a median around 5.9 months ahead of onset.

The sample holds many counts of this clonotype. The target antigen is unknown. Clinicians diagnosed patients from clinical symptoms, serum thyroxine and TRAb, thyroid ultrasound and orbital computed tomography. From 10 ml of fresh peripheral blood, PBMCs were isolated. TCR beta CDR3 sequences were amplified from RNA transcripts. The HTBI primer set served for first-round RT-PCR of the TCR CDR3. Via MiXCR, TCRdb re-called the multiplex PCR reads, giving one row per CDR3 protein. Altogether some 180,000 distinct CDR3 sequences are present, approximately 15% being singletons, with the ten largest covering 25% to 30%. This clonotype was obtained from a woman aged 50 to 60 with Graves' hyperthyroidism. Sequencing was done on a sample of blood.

The CDR3 DNA sequence: TGTGCCAGCAGCTTCAGGAGCTCCTACAATGAGCAGTTCTTC. Translating it yields CASSFRSSYNEQFF. The V gene is TRBV7-9, the J gene TRBJ2-1, with D unresolved. The CDR3 has 14 amino acids. V gave up 3 bases and J gave up 0 bases, with 6 bases separating them. CDR1 is SEHNR, CDR2 FQNEAQ, per germline (reference sequence).